This TCR beta chain was obtained from a study of OX40 agonist ivuxolimab in advanced cancers. Profiled with immunoSEQ multiplex PCR; TCRdb holds only in-frame clones, not every one. The sample includes 65,000 to 70,000 clones, about nine tenths of them seen just once. Germline V gene lookup returns CDR1 SGHAT and CDR2 FQNNGV. This CDR3 has 18 residues. Trimming took 1 base from V and 2 from J; bases not matched to a gene: 8. The V and J genes are TRBV11-2 and TRBJ2-2; 9 bases line up with TRBD2. Source: CD4+ or CD8+ T cells sorted from blood, taken in a trial of the OX40 agonist ivuxolimab. This sequence was found in an adult with an advanced solid tumor such as melanoma, head and neck, liver or kidney cancer. The CDR3 here is CASSLAGSGRPNTGELFF. In nucleotides, the CDR3 is TGTGCCAGCAGCTTAGCGGGTAGCGGGAGACCCAACACCGGGGAGCTGTTTTTT.